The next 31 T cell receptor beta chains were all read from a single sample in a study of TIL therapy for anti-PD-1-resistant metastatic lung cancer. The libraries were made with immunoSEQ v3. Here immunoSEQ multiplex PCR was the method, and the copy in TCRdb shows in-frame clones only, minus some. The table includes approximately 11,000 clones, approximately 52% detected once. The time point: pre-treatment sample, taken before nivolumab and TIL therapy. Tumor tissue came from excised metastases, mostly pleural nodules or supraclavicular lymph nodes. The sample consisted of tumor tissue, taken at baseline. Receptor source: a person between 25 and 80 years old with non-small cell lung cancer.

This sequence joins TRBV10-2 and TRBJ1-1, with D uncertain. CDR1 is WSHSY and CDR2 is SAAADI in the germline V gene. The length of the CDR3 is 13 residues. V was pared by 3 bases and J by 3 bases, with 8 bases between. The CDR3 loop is CASSDEAYTEAFF. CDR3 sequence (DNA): TGCGCCAGCAGTGACGAGGCTTACACTGAAGCTTTCTTT.

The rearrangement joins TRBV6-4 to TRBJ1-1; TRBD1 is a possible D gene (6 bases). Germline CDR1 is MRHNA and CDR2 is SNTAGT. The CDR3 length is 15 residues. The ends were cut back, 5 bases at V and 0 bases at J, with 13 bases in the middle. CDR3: CASSYDRNMNTEAFF. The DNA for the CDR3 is TGTGCCAGCAGTTATGACAGGAACATGAACACTGAAGCTTTCTTT.

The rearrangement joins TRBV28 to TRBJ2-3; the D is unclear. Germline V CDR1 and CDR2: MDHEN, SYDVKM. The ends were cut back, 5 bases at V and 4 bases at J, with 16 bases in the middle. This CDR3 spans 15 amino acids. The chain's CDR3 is CASSPLWSNSDTQYF. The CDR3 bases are TGTGCCAGCAGTCCACTTTGGAGTAATTCAGATACGCAGTATTTT.

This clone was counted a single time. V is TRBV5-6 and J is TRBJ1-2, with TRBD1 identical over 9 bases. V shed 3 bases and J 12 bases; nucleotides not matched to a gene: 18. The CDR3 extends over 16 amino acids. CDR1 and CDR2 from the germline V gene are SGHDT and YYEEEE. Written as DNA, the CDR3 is TGTGCCAGCAGCTACGCACCCCCGGGACAGGGATGGGCAGACACCTTC. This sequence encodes CASSYAPPGQGWADTF.

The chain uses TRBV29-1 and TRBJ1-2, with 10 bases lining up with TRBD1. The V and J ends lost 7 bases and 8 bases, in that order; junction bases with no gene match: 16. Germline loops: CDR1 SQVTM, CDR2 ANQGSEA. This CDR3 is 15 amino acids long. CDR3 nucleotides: TGCAGCGCTGCCGGGACAGGGGTTCCCTTTCGGGGCTACACCTTC. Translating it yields CSAAGTGVPFRGYTF.

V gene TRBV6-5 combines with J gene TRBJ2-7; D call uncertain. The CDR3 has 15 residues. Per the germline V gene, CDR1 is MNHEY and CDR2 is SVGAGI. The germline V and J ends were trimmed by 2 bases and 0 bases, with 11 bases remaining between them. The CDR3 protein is CASSYAPRPSYEQYF. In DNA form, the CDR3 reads TGTGCCAGCAGTTACGCCCCTAGACCCTCCTACGAGCAGTACTTC.

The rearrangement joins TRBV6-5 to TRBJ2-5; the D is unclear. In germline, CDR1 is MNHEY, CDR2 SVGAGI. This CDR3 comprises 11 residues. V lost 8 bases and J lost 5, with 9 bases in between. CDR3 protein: CASGPRETQYF. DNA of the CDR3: TGTGCCAGCGGACCCCGGGAGACCCAGTACTTC.

The CDR3 reads CASTAVSTDTQYF. The DNA for the CDR3 is TGTGCCAGCACAGCTGTTAGCACAGATACGCAGTATTTT. This chain uses TRBV27 with TRBJ2-3; D gene ambiguous. Between the trimmed V and J ends, which lost 7 bases and 0 bases, there was a span of 8 bases. Germline CDR1 and CDR2: MNHEY and SMNVEV (reference sequence). The CDR3 length is 13 residues.

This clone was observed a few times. CDR3 residues: CATQEGQGDTGELFF. The CDR3 nucleotides are TGTGCCACCCAGGAGGGACAGGGCGACACCGGGGAGCTGTTTTTT. The chain has TRBV10-3 and TRBJ2-2; 9 bases align to TRBD1. J lost 3 bases, V lost 10 bases, and 9 bases had no gene match. Germline loops: CDR1 ENHRY, CDR2 SYGVKD. The CDR3 runs 15 residues.

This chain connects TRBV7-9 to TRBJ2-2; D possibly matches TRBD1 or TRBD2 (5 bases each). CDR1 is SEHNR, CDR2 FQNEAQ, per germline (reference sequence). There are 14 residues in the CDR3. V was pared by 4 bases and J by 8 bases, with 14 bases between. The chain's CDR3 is CASSSGPTSGELFF. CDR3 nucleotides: TGTGCCAGCAGCTCGGGACCTACCTCGGGGGAGCTGTTTTTT.

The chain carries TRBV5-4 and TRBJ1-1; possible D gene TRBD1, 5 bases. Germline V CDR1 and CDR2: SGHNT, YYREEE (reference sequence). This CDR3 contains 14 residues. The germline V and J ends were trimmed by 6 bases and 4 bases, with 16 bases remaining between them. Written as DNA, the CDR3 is TGTGCCAGCAAAGTTAGGGGCTGGGGCACTGAAGCTTTCTTT. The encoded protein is CASKVRGWGTEAFF.

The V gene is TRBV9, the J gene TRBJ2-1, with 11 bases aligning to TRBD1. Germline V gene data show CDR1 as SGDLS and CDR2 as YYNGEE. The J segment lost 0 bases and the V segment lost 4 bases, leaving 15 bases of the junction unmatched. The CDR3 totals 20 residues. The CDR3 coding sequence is TGTGCCAGCAGCCTAGGGTCAGGACAGGGGGCAGTACCCTCCTACAATGAGCAGTTCTTC. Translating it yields CASSLGSGQGAVPSYNEQFF.

In DNA, the CDR3 is TGTGCCTCGGCCCGGGGACACACGAACACTGAAGCTTTCTTT. Protein: CASARGHTNTEAFF. V usage is TRBV9 and J usage is TRBJ1-1; D perhaps matches TRBD1 (6 bases). Germline loops: CDR1 SGDLS, CDR2 YYNGEE. The CDR3 sequence is 14 residues long. Trimming removed 10 bases from V and 1 base from J, with 17 bases in between.

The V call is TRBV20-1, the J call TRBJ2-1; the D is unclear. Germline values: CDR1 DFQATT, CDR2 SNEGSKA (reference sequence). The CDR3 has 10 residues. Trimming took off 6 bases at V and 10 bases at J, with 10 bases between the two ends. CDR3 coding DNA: TGCAGTGCGGGTATGGGCGAGCAGTTCTTC. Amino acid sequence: CSAGMGEQFF.

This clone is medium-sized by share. CDR3 amino acids: CASRPSSGGGDTQYF. The CDR3 coding sequence is TGCGCCAGCAGACCGTCTAGCGGGGGGGGAGATACGCAGTATTTT. This rearrangement joins TRBV10-2 to TRBJ2-3; 12 bases match TRBD2. CDR3 length: 15 amino acids. V trimming: 6 bases; J trimming: 5 bases; junction bases outside the gene matches: 6. Germline CDR1 and CDR2: WSHSY and SAAADI.

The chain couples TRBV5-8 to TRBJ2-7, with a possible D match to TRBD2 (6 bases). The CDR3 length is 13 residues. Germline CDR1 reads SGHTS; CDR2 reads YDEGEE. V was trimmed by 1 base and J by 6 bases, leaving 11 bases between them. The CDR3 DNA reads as TGTGCCAGCAGCTTGTTCCCCGGGGGCGAGCAGTACTTC. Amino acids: CASSLFPGGEQYF.

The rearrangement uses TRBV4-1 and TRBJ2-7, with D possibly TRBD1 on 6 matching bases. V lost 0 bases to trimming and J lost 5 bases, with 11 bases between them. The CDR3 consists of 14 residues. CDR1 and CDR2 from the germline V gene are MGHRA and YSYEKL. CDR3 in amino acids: CASSQEARGHEQYF. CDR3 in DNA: TGCGCCAGCAGCCAAGAGGCCAGGGGCCACGAGCAGTACTTC.

The CDR3 loop is CASSVTSGGTGEQFF. Here the CDR3 DNA reads TGTGCCAGCAGTGTTACTAGCGGGGGAACTGGGGAGCAGTTCTTC. The genes are TRBV2 and TRBJ2-1; 11 nucleotides match TRBD2. The germline gives CDR1 SNHLY, CDR2 FYNNEI. CDR3 length: 15 residues. The trim removed 4 bases at V and 10 bases at J, leaving 9 bases unmatched.

The DNA of the CDR3 is TGTGCCAGCAGTGAAACTAGCGGGAGTGGGGATGAGCAGTTCTTC. It translates to CASSETSGSGDEQFF. The genes are TRBV6-4 and TRBJ2-1; 11 positions agree with TRBD2. Germline CDR1 is MRHNA and CDR2 is SNTAGT. CDR3 length equals 15 residues. The trim removed 3 bases at V and 8 bases at J, leaving 6 bases unmatched.

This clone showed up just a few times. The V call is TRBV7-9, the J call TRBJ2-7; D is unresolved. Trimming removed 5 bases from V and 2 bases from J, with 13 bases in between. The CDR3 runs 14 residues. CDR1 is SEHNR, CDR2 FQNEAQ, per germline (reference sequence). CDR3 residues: CASSTAGAAYEQYF. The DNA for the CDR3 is TGTGCCAGCAGCACCGCAGGCGCGGCCTACGAGCAGTACTTC.

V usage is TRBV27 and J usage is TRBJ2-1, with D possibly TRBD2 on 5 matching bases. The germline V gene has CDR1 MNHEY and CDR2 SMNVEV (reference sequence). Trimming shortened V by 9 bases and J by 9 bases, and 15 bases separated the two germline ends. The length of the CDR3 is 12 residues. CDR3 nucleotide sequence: TGTGCCAGTTCCCCCCTAGCCGGTGAGCAGTTCTTC. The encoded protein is CASSPLAGEQFF.

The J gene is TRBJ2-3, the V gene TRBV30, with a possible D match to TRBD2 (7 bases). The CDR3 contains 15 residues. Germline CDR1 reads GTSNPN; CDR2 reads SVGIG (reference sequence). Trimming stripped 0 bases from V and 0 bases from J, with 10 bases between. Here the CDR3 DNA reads TGTGCCTGGAGTGTCGCGGGGGCTAGCACAGATACGCAGTATTTT. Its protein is CAWSVAGASTDTQYF. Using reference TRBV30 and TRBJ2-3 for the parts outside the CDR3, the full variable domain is SQTIHQWPATLVQPVGSPLSLECTVEGTSNPNLYWYRQAAGRGLQLLFYSVGIGQISSEVPQNLSASRPQDRQFILSSKKLLLSDSGFYLCAWSVAGASTDTQYFGPGTRLTVL.

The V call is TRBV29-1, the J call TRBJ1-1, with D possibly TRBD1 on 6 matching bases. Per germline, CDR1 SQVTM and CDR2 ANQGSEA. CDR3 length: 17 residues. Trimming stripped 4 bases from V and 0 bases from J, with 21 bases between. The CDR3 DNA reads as TGCAGCGTTGCCACCCCTGGCAGGGGCTCAATGAACACTGAAGCTTTCTTT. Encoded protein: CSVATPGRGSMNTEAFF.

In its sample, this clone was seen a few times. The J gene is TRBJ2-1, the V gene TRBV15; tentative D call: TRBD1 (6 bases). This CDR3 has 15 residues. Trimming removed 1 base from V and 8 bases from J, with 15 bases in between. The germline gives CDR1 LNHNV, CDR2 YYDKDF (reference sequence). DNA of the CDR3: TGTGCCACCAGCAGAGGGCAGACAGGTATTGATGAGCAGTTCTTC. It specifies CATSRGQTGIDEQFF.

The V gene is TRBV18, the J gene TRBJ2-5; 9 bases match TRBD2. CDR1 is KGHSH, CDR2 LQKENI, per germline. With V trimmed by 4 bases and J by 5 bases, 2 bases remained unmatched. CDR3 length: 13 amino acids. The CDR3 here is CASSQLAGETQYF. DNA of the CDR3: TGTGCCAGCTCACAACTAGCGGGCGAGACCCAGTACTTC.

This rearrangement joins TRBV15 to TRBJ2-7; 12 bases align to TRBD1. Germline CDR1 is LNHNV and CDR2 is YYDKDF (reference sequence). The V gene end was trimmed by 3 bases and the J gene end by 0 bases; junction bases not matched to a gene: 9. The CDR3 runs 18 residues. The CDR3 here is CATSRAGTGGLSSYEQYF. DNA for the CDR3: TGTGCCACCAGCAGGGCCGGGACAGGGGGCCTAAGCTCCTACGAGCAGTACTTC.

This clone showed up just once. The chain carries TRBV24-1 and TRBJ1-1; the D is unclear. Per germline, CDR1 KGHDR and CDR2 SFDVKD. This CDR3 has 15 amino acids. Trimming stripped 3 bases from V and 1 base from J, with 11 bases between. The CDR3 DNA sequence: TGTGCCACCAGTGATCCTCGACTCCCGAACACTGAAGCTTTCTTT. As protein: CATSDPRLPNTEAFF.

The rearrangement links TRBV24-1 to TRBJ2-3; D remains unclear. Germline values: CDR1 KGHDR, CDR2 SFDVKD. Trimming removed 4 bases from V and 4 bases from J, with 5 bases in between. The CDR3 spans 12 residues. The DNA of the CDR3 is TGTGCCACCAGTGACCCAGCAGATACGCAGTATTTT. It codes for CATSDPADTQYF.

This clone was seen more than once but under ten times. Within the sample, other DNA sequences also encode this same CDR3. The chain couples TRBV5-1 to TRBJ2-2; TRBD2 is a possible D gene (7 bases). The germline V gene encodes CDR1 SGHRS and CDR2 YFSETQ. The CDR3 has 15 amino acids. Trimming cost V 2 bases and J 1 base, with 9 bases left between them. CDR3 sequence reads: CASSLGGVNTGELFF. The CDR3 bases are TGCGCCAGCAGCTTAGGGGGGGTGAACACCGGGGAGCTGTTTTTT.

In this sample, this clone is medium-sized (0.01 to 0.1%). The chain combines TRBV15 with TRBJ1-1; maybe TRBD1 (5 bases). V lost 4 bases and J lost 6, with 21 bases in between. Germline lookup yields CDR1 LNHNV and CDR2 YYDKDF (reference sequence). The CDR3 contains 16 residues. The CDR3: CATSTENLGGRPEAFF. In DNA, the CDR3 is TGTGCCACCAGCACAGAAAATCTGGGGGGGAGGCCTGAAGCTTTCTTT.

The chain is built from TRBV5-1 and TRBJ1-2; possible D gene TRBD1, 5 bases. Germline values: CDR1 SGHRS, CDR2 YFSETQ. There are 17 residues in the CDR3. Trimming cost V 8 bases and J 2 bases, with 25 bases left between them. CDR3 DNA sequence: TGCGCCAGTCACAGAGGGGCAGACGACGGAGGGAACTATGGCTACACCTTC. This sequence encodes CASHRGADDGGNYGYTF.